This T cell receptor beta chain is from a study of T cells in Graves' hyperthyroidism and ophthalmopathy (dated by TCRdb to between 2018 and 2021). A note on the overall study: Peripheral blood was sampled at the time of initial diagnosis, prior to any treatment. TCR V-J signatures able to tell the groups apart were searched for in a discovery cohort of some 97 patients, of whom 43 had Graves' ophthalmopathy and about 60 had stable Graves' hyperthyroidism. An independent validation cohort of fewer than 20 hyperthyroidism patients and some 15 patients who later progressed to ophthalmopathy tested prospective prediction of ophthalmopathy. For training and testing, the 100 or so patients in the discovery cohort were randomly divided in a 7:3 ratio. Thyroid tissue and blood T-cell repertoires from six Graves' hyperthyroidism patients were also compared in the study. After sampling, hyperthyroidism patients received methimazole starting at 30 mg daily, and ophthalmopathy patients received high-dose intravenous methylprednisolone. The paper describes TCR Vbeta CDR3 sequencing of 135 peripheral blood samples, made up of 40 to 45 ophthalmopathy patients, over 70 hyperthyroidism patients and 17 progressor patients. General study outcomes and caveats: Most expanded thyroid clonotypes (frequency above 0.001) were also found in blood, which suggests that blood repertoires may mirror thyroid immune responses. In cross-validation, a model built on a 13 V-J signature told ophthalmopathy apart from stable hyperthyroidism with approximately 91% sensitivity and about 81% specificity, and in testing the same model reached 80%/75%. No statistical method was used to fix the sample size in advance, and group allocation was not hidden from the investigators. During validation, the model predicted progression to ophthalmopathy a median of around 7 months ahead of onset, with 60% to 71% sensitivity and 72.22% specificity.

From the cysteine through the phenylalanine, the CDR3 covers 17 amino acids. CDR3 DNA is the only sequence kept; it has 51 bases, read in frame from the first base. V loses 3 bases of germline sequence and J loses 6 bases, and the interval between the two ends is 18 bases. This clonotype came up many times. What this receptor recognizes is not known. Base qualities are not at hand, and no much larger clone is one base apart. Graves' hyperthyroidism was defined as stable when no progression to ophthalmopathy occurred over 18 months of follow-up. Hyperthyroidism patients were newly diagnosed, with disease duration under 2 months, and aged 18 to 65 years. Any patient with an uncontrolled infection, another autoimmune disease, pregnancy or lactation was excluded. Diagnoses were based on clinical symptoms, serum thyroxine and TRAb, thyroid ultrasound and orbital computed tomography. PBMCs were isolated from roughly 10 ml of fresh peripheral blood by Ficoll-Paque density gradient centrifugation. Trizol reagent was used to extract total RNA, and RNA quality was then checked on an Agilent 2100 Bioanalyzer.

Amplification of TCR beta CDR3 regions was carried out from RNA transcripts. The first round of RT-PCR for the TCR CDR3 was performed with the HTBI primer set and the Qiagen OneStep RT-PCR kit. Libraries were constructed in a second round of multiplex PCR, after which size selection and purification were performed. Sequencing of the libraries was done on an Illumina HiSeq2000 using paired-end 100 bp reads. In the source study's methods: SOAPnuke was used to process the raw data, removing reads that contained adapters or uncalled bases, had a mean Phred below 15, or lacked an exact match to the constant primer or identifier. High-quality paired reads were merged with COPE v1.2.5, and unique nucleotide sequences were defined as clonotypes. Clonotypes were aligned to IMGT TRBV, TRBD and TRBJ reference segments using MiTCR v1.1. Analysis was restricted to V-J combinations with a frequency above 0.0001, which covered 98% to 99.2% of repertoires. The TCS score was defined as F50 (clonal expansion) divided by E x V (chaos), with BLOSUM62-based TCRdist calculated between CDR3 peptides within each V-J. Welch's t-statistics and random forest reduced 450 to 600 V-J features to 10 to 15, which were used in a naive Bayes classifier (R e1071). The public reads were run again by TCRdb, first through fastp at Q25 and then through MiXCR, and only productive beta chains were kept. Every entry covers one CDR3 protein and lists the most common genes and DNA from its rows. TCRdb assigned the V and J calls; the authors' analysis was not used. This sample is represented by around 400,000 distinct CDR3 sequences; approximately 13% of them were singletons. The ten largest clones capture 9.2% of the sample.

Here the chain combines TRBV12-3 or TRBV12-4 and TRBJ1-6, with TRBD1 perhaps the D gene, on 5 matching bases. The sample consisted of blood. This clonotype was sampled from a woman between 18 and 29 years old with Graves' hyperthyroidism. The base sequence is TGTGCCAGCAGTTTGGAGGGTTGGGGACGAATTAATTCACCCCTCCACTTT. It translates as CASSLEGWGRINSPLHF.